Many counts were recorded for the clone carrying this T cell receptor beta chain. Its antigen is as yet unknown. The data were taken from a study of Graves' ophthalmopathy and Graves' hyperthyroidism. The study's findings and limits: Blood also contained most of the expanded thyroid clonotypes above 0.001 frequency. Using a 13-signature model, the authors split ophthalmopathy from stable hyperthyroidism, with just under 90% sensitivity and 81.08% specificity. With a specificity of just under 75% and a sensitivity of about 69%, the model predicted ophthalmopathy progression.

The V and J ends lost 7 bases and 4 bases respectively, with 17 bases between them. The CDR3 spans 15 residues. The authors amplified TCR beta CDR3 regions from RNA transcripts. RT-PCR with HTBI primers came first, then second-round multiplex PCR. Via MiXCR, TCRdb re-called the multiplex PCR reads, giving one row per CDR3 protein. The sample has hundreds of thousands of distinct CDR3 sequences; 20% to 25% are singletons. The receptor was derived from a woman aged 18-29 years with stable Graves' hyperthyroidism. Some clones in this sample may be carry-over from other donors' samples. What was sequenced was peripheral blood. The V gene is TRBV12-3 or TRBV12-4, the J gene TRBJ1-3; D gene unclear. CDR3 protein: CASKVPRLAGNTIYF. In DNA, the CDR3 is TGTGCCAGCAAAGTCCCGAGGCTGGCCGGAAACACCATATATTTT.